Shown below are 15 T cell receptor beta chains from a single sample sequenced in a study of T cell clonality in common variable immunodeficiency. TCRdb keeps only in-frame clones here, not all; method: immunoSEQ multiplex PCR. This sample has 40,000 to 45,000 clones, each found more than once. The sequenced sample was peripheral blood mononuclear cells. Receptors were obtained from a person aged 18 to 70 in good health.

There are many counts of this clone. The CDR3 end is not reached by the read, which stops 3 residues before it; the germline J gene fills it in. This chain joins TRBV19 and TRBJ2-6; D is ambiguous. V lost 1 base, J lost 2 bases, and 12 bases lay in between. This CDR3 contains 17 residues. The V gene's germline CDR1 is LNHDA and CDR2 SQIVND (reference sequence). This CDR3 is CASSIVPWSAGANVLTF. The DNA read from the CDR3 is TGTGCCAGTAGTATAGTCCCGTGGTCGGCTGGGGCCAACGTC.

This clone showed up many times. Coverage ceases 3 residues before the CDR3 finishes, and the germline J gene fills in the end. The chain couples TRBV6-1 to TRBJ2-3, with D uncertain. The CDR3 sequence is 15 residues long. Germline loops: CDR1 MNHNS, CDR2 SASEGT. Trimming stripped 3 bases from V and 0 bases from J, with 10 bases between. The CDR3 spells CASSDSLGSTDTQYF. The CDR3 DNA, read in part, is TGTGCCAGCAGTGATTCGCTAGGCAGCACAGATACG.

This clone has ten or more counts. From the germline J gene comes the end of the CDR3, since the read stops 3 residues before it. The chain is built from TRBV7-8 and TRBJ2-7; D gene unclear. The CDR3 runs 13 residues. CDR1 and CDR2 from the germline V gene are SGHVS and FQNEAQ. V was pared by 4 bases and J by 5 bases, with 12 bases between. CDR3 region: CASSYELRDEQYF. The DNA read from the CDR3 is TGTGCCAGCAGCTATGAGCTCCGCGACGAG.

This clone was seen ten or more times. The CDR3 end is not reached by the read, which stops 3 residues before it; the germline J gene fills it in. The chain has TRBV20-1 and TRBJ2-1; TRBD2 matches at 7 bases. With 1 base clipped from V and 4 bases from J, the junction kept 1 base outside the gene matches. Germline CDR1 DFQATT, CDR2 SNEGSKA (reference sequence). The CDR3 totals 13 residues. The DNA read from the CDR3 is TGCAGTGCTAGAGTACTAGCGTACAATGAG. Encoded protein: CSARVLAYNE. From start to end, the CDR3 is CSARVLAYNEQFF.

This clone was detected a few times. From the germline J gene comes the end of the CDR3, since the read stops 3 residues before it. The chain links TRBV7-9 to TRBJ2-7; 9 bases agree with TRBD1. With V trimmed by 5 bases and J by 2 bases, 4 bases remained unmatched. The V gene's germline CDR1 is SEHNR and CDR2 FQNEAQ (reference sequence). The CDR3 contains 14 residues. CDR3 in amino acids: CASSPGQGTYEQYF. The DNA read from the CDR3 is TGTGCCAGCAGCCCGGGACAGGGTACCTACGAG. Full variable domain (remainder filled in from reference TRBV7-9 and TRBJ2-7): DTGVSQNPRHKITKRGQNVTFRCDPISEHNRLYWYRQTLGQGPEFLTYFQNEAQLEKSRLLSDRFSAERPKGSFSTLEIQRTEQGDSAMYLCASSPGQGTYEQYFGPGTRLTVT.

This clone occurred many times. The CDR3 end lies 3 residues beyond the end of the read and is filled in from the germline J gene. This chain joins TRBV3-1 (or the pseudogene TRBV3-2) and TRBJ1-1; D perhaps matches TRBD1 (5 bases). The germline gives CDR1 LGHDT, CDR2 YNNKEL (reference sequence). There are 13 residues in the CDR3. V dropped 4 bases and J dropped 6 bases, with 12 bases sitting between them. The DNA read from the CDR3 is TGTGCCAGCAGCCTCCTCGCAGGGCCTGAA. This gives the protein CASSLLAGPE. From start to end, the CDR3 is CASSLLAGPEAFF.

This clone was counted at least ten times. The read comes to an end 3 residues before the CDR3 does, leaving the germline J gene to fill in the end. This chain links TRBV11-2 with TRBJ2-3, with unresolved D. The length of the CDR3 is 14 residues. V lost 1 base, J lost 3 bases, and 8 bases lay in between. Per the germline V gene, CDR1 is SGHAT and CDR2 is FQNNGV. CDR3 DNA (partial): TGTGCCAGCAGCTTAGGTCGAAGGACAGATACG. It translates to CASSLGRRTDT. The complete CDR3 sequence is CASSLGRRTDTQYF.

This clone was counted at least ten times. This CDR3 is CASSLQGGPSTDTQYF. The CDR3 bases that were read are TGTGCCAGCAGCTTACAAGGGGGCCCTAGCACAGATACG. The chain has TRBV7-6 and TRBJ2-3, with 7 bases fitting TRBD1. Sequencing ends 3 residues short of the CDR3 end; the germline J gene provides the rest. V shed 2 bases, J shed 0 bases, and the junction held 5 bases outside the gene matches. Germline values: CDR1 SGHVS, CDR2 FNYEAQ. The CDR3 has 16 residues.

This clone was detected many times. Read coverage stops 3 residues before the CDR3 terminus; the germline J gene supplies the remainder. The V gene is TRBV13, the J gene TRBJ2-1; 7 bases map to TRBD2. Germline CDR1 reads PRHDT; CDR2 reads FYEKMQ (reference sequence). The junction had 9 bases not matched to a gene; V was cut back by 1 base and J by 6 bases. The CDR3 totals 16 residues. The CDR3 here is CASSLVRLARSNEQFF. CDR3 DNA, as far as it was read: TGTGCCAGCAGCTTAGTGCGACTAGCAAGGTCCAATGAG. The variable domain in full, with the rest retrieved from reference TRBV13 and TRBJ2-1, is AAGVIQSPRHLIKEKRETATLKCYPIPRHDTVYWYQQGPGQDPQFLISFYEKMQSDKGSIPDRFSAQQFSDYHSELNMSSLELGDSALYFCASSLVRLARSNEQFFGPGTRLTVL.

This clone was found many times. The CDR3 end is not reached by the read, which stops 3 residues before it; the germline J gene fills it in. The chain employs TRBV5-1 and TRBJ2-2; D gene uncertain. The CDR3 has 15 amino acids. V gave up 6 bases and J gave up 0 bases, with 12 bases separating them. Germline V gene lookup returns CDR1 SGHRS and CDR2 YFSETQ. Incomplete CDR3 DNA: TGCGCCAGCATCGCAGTGGGCGCGAACACCGGGGAG. It codes for CASIAVGANTGE. In full, the CDR3 reads CASIAVGANTGELFF.

The sample holds many counts of this clone. The CDR3 end falls 3 residues outside the read, so it is completed with the germline J gene. The J gene is TRBJ2-3, the V gene TRBV2; 8 nucleotides match TRBD2. CDR3 length: 15 amino acids. The V segment lost 5 bases and the J segment 0 bases; nucleotides outside the gene matches: 4. The germline gives CDR1 SNHLY, CDR2 FYNNEI. The sequenced CDR3 bases are TGTGCCAGCAGTCGACTAGCGCCGAGCACAGATACG. Protein product: CASSRLAPSTDT. The CDR3 in full is CASSRLAPSTDTQYF.

At least ten counts were recorded for this clone. The read stops 3 residues short of the end of the CDR3; the missing end is completed from the germline J gene. The chain has TRBV30 and TRBJ1-2; 7 bases agree with TRBD1. The junction had 4 bases not matched to a gene; V was cut back by 3 bases and J by 0 bases. The length of the CDR3 is 14 residues. Germline V gene lookup returns CDR1 GTSNPN and CDR2 SVGIG (reference sequence). The covered CDR3 bases are TGTGCCTGGAGGGGGACAGAATCTAACTATGGC. Amino acid sequence: CAWRGTESNYG. In full, the CDR3 is CAWRGTESNYGYTF.

This clone was seen a handful of times. The read comes to an end 3 residues before the CDR3 does, leaving the germline J gene to fill in the end. This rearrangement joins TRBV4-2 to TRBJ2-5, with 11 bases fitting TRBD2. The CDR3 spans 17 residues. The germline V gene has CDR1 LGHNA and CDR2 YNFKEQ. V trimming: 0 bases; J trimming: 2 bases; junction bases outside the gene matches: 5. The CDR3 region is CASSQDPSGGTQETQYF. CDR3 DNA, as far as it was read: TGTGCCAGCAGCCAAGACCCTAGCGGGGGGACTCAAGAGACC.

Points on this clone: The CDR3 goes on 3 residues after the read ends, and that part is filled in from the germline J gene. The V gene is TRBV2, the J gene TRBJ1-1, with D perhaps TRBD1 (6 bases). Trimming left V 6 bases short and J 1 base short, with 12 bases between. The germline CDR1 and CDR2 sequences are SNHLY and FYNNEI. CDR3 length equals 14 residues. CDR3 DNA (partial): TGTGCCAGCAGACAGGGATGGGGGAACACTGAA. Translated, it gives CASRQGWGNTE. The CDR3, in full, reads CASRQGWGNTEAFF.

The sample holds many counts of this clone. The read terminates 3 residues before the CDR3 end, so the remaining end is supplied by the germline J gene. The gene calls are TRBV30 and TRBJ2-5; maybe TRBD2 (5 bases). This CDR3 is built from 14 residues. The V end lost 3 bases, the J end lost 3 bases, and 14 bases lay between the germline ends. Per germline, CDR1 GTSNPN and CDR2 SVGIG (reference sequence). The part of the CDR3 DNA that was read is TGTGCCTGGAGCTTACTAGGGCGGGAAGAGACC. Its translation is CAWSLLGREET. From start to end, the CDR3 is CAWSLLGREETQYF.